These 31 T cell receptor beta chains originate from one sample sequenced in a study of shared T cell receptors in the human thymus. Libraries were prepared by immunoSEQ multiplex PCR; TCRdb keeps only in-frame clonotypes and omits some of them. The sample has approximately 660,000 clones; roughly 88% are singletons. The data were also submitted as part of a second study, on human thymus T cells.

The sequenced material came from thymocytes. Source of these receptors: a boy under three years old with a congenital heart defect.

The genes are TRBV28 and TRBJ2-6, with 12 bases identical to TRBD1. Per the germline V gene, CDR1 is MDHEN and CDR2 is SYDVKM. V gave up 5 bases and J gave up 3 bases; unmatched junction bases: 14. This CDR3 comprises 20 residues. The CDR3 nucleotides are TGTGCCAGCAGTGCCCGCGGGACAGGGGGCGCTGTAGGTGGGGCCAACGTCCTGACTTTC. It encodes CASSARGTGGAVGGANVLTF.

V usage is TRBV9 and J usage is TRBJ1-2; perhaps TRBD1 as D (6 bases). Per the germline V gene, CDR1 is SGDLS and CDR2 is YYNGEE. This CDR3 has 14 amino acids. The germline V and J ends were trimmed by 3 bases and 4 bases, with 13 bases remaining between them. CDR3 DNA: TGTGCCAGCAGCGATGAGACAGGCCTCTATGGCTACACCTTC. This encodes CASSDETGLYGYTF.

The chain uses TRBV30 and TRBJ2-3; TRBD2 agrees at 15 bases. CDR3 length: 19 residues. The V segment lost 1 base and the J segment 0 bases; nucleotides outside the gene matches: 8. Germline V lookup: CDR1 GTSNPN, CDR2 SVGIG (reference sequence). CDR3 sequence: CAWSAAGTSGRFSTDTQYF. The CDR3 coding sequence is TGTGCCTGGAGTGCTGCCGGGACTAGCGGGAGGTTTAGCACAGATACGCAGTATTTT.

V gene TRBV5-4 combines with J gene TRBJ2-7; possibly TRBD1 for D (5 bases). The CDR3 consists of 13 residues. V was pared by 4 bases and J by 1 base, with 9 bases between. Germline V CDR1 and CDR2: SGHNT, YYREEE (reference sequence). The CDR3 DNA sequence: TGTGCCAGCAGCCCGGACACTTCCTACGAGCAGTACTTC. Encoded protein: CASSPDTSYEQYF.

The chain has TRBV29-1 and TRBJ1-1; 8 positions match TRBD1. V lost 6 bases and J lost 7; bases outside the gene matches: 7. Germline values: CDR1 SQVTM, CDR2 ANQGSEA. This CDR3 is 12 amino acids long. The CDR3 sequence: CSVARTGHEAFF. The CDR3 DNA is TGCAGCGTCGCTAGGACAGGGCATGAAGCTTTCTTT.

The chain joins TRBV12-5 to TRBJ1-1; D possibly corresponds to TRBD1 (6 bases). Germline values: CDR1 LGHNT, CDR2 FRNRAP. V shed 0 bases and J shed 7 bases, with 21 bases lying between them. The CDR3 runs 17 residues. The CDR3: CASGLVLPRGGGIEAFF. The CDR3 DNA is TGTGCTAGTGGTTTGGTACTTCCCCGAGGGGGGGGGATTGAAGCTTTCTTT. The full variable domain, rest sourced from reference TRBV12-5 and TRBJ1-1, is DARVTQTPRHKVTEMGQEVTMRCQPILGHNTVFWYRQTMMQGLELLAYFRNRAPLDDSGMPKDRFSAEMPDATLATLKIQPSEPRDSAVYFCASGLVLPRGGGIEAFFGQGTRLTVV.

CDR3: CATQGEIYEQYF. CDR3 bases: TGTGCCACCCAGGGGGAGATCTACGAGCAGTACTTC. The rearrangement uses TRBV15 and TRBJ2-7, with TRBD1 matching over 7 bases. Trimming removed 8 bases from V and 3 bases from J; junction bases left unmatched: 4. The CDR3 extends over 12 amino acids. Germline CDR1 is LNHNV and CDR2 is YYDKDF (reference sequence).

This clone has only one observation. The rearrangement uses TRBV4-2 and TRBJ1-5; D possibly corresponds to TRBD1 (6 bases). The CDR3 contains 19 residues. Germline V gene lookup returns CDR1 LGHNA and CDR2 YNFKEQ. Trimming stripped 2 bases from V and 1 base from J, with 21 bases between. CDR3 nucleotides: TGTGCCAGCAGCCAAAGAGGCGGGGGCCCACCGGAGAGCAATCAGCCCCAGCATTTT. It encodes CASSQRGGGPPESNQPQHF.

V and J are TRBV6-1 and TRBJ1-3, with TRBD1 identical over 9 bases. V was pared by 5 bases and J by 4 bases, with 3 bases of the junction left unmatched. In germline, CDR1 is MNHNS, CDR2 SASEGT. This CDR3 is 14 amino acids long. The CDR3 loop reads CASSQQGAGNTIYF. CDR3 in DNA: TGTGCCAGCAGTCAACAGGGGGCGGGAAACACCATATATTTT.

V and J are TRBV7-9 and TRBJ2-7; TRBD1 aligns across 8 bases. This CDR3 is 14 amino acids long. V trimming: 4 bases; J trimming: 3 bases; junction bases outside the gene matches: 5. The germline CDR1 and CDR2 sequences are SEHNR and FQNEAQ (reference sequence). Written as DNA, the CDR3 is TGTGCCAGCAGCTGGAGGACAGGGAACTACGAGCAGTACTTC. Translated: CASSWRTGNYEQYF.

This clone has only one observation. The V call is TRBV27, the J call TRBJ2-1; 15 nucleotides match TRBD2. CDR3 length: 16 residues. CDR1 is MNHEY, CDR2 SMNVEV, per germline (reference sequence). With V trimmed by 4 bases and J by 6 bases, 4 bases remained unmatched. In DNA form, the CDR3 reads TGTGCCAGCAGTTCTGGACTAGCGGGAGGGCGCAATGAGCAGTTCTTC. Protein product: CASSSGLAGGRNEQFF.

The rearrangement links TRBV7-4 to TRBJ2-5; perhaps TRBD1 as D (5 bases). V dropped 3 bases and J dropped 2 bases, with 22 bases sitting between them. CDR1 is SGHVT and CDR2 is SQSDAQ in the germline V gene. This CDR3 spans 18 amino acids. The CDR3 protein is CASSLIAPEQGAQETQYF. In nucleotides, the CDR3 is TGTGCCAGCAGCTTGATTGCCCCCGAGCAGGGTGCGCAAGAGACCCAGTACTTC.

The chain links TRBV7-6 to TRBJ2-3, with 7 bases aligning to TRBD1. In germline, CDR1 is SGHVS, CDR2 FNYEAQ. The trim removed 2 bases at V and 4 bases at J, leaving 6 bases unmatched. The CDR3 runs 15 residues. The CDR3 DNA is TGTGCCAGCAGCTTATACGGACAGGAACCAGATACGCAGTATTTT. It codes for CASSLYGQEPDTQYF.

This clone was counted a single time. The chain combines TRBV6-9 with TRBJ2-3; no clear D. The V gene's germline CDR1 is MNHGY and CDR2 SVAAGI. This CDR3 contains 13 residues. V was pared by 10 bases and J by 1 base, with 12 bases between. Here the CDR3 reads CATSGYCTDTQYF. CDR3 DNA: TGTGCCACCTCAGGCTACTGCACAGATACGCAGTATTTT.

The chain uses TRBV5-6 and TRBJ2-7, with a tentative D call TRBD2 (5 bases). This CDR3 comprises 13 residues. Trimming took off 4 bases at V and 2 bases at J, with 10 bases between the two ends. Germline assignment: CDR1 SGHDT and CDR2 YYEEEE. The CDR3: CASSADGTYEQYF. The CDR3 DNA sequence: TGTGCCAGCAGCGCGGACGGGACCTACGAGCAGTACTTC.

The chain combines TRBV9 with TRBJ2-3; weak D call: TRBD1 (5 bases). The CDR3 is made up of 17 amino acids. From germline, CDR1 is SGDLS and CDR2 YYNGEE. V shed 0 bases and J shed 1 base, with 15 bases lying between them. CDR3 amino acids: CASSVGVGEEGTDTQYF. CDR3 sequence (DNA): TGTGCCAGCAGCGTAGGTGTAGGGGAAGAGGGCACAGATACGCAGTATTTT.

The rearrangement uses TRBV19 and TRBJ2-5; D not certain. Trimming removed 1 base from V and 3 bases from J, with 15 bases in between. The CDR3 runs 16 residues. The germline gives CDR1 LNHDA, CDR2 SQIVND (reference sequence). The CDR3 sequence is CASSIVWSQFEETQYF. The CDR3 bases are TGTGCCAGTAGTATAGTCTGGTCACAGTTTGAAGAGACCCAGTACTTC.

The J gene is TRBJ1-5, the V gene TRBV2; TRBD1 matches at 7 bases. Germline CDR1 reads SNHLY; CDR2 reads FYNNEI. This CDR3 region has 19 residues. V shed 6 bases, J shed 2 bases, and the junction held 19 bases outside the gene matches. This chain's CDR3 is CASSKSPQTGTLGNQPQHF. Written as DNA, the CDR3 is TGTGCCAGCAGCAAAAGCCCCCAGACAGGGACCCTGGGCAATCAGCCCCAGCATTTT.

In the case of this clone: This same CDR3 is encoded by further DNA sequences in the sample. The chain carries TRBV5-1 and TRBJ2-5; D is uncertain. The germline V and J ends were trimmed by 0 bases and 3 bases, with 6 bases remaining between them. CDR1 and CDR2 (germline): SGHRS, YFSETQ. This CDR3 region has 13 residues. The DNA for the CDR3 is TGCGCCAGCAGCTTGGTCAGTGAAGAGACCCAGTACTTC. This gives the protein CASSLVSEETQYF.

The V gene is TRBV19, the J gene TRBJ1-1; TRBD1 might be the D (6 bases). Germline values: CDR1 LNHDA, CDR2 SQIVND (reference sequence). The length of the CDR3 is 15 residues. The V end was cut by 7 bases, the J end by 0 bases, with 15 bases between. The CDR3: CASKGGGLMNTEAFF. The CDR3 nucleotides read TGTGCCAGTAAAGGGGGGGGGCTCATGAACACTGAAGCTTTCTTT.

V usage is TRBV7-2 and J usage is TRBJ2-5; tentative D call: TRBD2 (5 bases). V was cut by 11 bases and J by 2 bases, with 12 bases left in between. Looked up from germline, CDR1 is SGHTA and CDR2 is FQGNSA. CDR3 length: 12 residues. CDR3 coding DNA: TGTGCCCCCGAGCGGTTACAAGAGACCCAGTACTTC. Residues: CAPERLQETQYF.

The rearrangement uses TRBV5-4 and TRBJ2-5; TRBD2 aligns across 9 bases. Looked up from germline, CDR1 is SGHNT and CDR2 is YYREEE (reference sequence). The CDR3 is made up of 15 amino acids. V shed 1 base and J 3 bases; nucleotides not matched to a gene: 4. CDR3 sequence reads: CASSLSLAGKETQYF. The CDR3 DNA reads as TGTGCCAGCAGCTTGTCCCTAGCGGGAAAAGAGACCCAGTACTTC.

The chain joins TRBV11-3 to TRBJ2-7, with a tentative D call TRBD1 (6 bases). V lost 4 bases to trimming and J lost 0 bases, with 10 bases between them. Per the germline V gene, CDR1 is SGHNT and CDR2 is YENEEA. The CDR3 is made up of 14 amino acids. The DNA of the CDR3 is TGTGCCAGCAGCTGCCGGGACATCTCCTACGAGCAGTACTTC. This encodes CASSCRDISYEQYF. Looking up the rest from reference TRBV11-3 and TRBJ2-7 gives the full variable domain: EAGVVQSPRYKIIEKKQPVAFWCNPISGHNTLYWYLQNLGQGPELLIRYENEEAVDDSQLPKDRFSAERLKGVDSTLKIQPAELGDSAVYLCASSCRDISYEQYFGPGTRLTVT.

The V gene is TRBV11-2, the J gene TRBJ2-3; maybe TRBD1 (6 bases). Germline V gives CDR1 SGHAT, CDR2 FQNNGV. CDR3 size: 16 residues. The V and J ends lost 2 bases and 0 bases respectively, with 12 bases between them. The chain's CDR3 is CASSLPRQVSTDTQYF. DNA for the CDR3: TGTGCCAGCAGCTTACCCCGACAGGTTAGCACAGATACGCAGTATTTT.

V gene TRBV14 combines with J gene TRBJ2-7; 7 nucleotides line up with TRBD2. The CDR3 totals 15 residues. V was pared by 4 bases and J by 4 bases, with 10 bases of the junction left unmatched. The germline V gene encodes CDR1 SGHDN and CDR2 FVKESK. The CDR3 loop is CASSRLGGRRYEQYF. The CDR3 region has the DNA TGTGCCAGCAGCCGACTGGGGGGGAGAAGGTACGAGCAGTACTTC.

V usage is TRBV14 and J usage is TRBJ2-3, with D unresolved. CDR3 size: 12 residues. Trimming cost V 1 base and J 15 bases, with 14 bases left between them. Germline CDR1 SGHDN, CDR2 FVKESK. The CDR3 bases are TGTGCCAGCAGCCAAGCGCTAGTTGGTGTCTATTTT. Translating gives CASSQALVGVYF.

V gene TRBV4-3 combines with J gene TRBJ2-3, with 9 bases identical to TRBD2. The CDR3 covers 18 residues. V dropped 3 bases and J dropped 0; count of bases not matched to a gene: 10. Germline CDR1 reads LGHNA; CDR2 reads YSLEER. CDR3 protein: CASSQTPTSGTSTDTQYF. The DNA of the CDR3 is TGCGCCAGCAGCCAGACCCCGACTAGCGGAACTAGCACAGATACGCAGTATTTT.

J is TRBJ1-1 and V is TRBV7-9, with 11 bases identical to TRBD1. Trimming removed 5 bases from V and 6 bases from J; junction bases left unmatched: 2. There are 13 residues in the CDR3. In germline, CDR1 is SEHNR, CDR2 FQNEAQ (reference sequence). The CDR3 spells CASSPGQGAEAFF. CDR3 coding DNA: TGTGCCAGCAGCCCGGGACAGGGGGCTGAAGCTTTCTTT.

The CDR3 here is CASSLAVRHPSQGELFF. DNA of the CDR3: TGTGCCAGCAGCTTAGCCGTCCGCCACCCGTCCCAGGGGGAGCTGTTTTTT. The chain couples TRBV7-8 to TRBJ2-2; D is uncertain. V lost 0 bases and J 8 bases, leaving 19 bases between the germline ends. The CDR3 consists of 17 residues. Per germline, CDR1 SGHVS and CDR2 FQNEAQ.

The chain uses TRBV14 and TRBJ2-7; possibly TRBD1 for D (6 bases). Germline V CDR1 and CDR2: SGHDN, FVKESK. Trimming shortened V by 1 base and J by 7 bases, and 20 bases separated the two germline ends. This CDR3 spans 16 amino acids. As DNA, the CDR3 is TGTGCCAGCAGCCAAGTTCGGACAGATCTCCCTCGGGAGCAGTACTTC. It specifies CASSQVRTDLPREQYF.

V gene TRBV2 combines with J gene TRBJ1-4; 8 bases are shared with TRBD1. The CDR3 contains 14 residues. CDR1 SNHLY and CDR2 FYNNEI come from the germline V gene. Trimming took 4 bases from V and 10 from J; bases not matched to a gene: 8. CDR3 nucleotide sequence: TGTGCCAGCAGTGTGGCAGGGGGCGGAGTAAAACTGTTTTTT. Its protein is CASSVAGGGVKLFF.